The present TCR beta chain was sequenced within a study of blood T cell repertoires in COVID-19. Background on the study: The study drew acute and convalescent COVID-19 samples from the United States, Italy and Spain. PBMCs, B-cell-depleted T cells, or T cells were the source of the cDNA or gDNA that made up the material.

In the original analysis: Quantification of nucleated cells was approximated via reference gene primer amplification. Using immunoSEQ multiplex PCR, the repertoire was profiled, and TCRdb retains in-frame clones only, with some absent. From that table come the V and J calls and clone size; the DNA was used to work out D and trimming. This table holds around 140,000 clones, roughly 88% found once. The material sequenced was peripheral blood. The receptor comes from a man between 65 and 85 years old with acute or convalescent COVID-19.

The CDR3 nucleotides are TGTGCCAGCAGCCCCGGGACAGGGGGCGCCGTAAACATTCAGTACTTC. It yields the protein CASSPGTGGAVNIQYF. This chain links TRBV9 with TRBJ2-4, with 12 positions matching TRBD1. Trimming took 4 bases from V and 6 from J; bases not matched to a gene: 8. The CDR3 spans 16 residues. Germline assignment: CDR1 SGDLS and CDR2 YYNGEE.